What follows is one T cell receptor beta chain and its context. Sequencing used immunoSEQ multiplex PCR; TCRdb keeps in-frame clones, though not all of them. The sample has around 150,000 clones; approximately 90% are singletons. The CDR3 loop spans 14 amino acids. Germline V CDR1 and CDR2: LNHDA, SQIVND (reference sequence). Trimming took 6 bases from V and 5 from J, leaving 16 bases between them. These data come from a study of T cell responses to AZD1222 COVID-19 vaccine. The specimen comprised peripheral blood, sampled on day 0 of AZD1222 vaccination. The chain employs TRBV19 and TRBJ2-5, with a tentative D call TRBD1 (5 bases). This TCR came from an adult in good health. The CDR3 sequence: CASSQGVNGETQYF. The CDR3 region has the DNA TGTGCCAGTAGCCAAGGGGTAAACGGGGAGACCCAGTACTTC.